These 29 T cell receptor beta chains originate from one sample sequenced in a study of early T cells in non-severe SARS-CoV-2 infection. TCRdb redid the calling of the 5' RACE reads with MiXCR, one entry per CDR3 protein. The sample comprises roughly 35,000 distinct CDR3 sequences, 5.8% of which are singletons, and roughly 24% rests with the top ten. Sequencing input: whole blood. The source of these receptors is an adult who was a healthcare worker with PCR-confirmed SARS-CoV-2 infection or an uninfected control (not recorded which).

This clonotype was picked up a small number of times. The chain uses TRBV29-1 and TRBJ2-5, with TRBD2 identical over 12 bases. V lost 7 bases to trimming and J lost 5 bases; unmatched junction nucleotides: 11. The CDR3 totals 15 residues. CDR1 SQVTM and CDR2 ANQGSEA come from the germline V gene. CDR3 DNA: TGCAGCGGCACGGGGCCTAGCGGGAGGGGGGAGACCCAGTACTTC. This encodes CSGTGPSGRGETQYF.

This clonotype was found many times. The chain couples TRBV12-3 or TRBV12-4 to TRBJ2-1; TRBD1 matches 9 bases. The trim removed 5 bases at V and 5 bases at J, leaving 16 bases unmatched. This CDR3 contains 18 residues. The chain's CDR3 is CASSLMGQGSGQNNEQFF. The CDR3 DNA reads TGTGCCAGCAGTCTAATGGGACAGGGCTCCGGACAGAACAATGAGCAGTTCTTC.

This clonotype has a count of ten or more. The rearrangement links TRBV4-3 to TRBJ1-2; no clear D gene. CDR3 size: 13 residues. With 2 bases removed from V and 4 bases from J, the gap between germline ends came to 8 bases. CDR1 is LGHNA, CDR2 YSLEER, per germline. CDR3 sequence reads: CASSQTGSYGYTF. The CDR3 nucleotides are TGCGCCAGCAGCCAAACGGGTAGCTATGGCTACACCTTC.

This clonotype occurred many times. This chain connects TRBV30 to TRBJ1-3; D is unresolved. Trimming removed 2 bases from V and 9 bases from J, with 8 bases in between. The CDR3 has 11 residues. The germline V gene has CDR1 GTSNPN and CDR2 SVGIG (reference sequence). CDR3 sequence (DNA): TGTGCCTGGAGTCCCGGGATCACCATATATTTT. This translates into CAWSPGITIYF. The variable domain in full, completed from reference TRBV30 and TRBJ1-3, reads SQTIHQWPATLVQPVGSPLSLECTVEGTSNPNLYWYRQAAGRGLQLLFYSVGIGQISSEVPQNLSASRPQDRQFILSSKKLLLSDSGFYLCAWSPGITIYFGEGSWLTVV.

The V and J genes are TRBV18 and TRBJ1-5, with a possible D match to TRBD1 (5 bases). Germline CDR1 is KGHSH and CDR2 is LQKENI. This CDR3 region has 14 residues. V gave up 1 base and J gave up 3 bases, with 7 bases separating them. CDR3 nucleotide sequence: TGTGCCAGCTCACCACAGGGGAACAATCAGCCCCAGCATTTT. It encodes CASSPQGNNQPQHF.

This clonotype showed up many times. The chain is built from TRBV20-1 and TRBJ2-1, with TRBD2 identical over 7 bases. In germline, CDR1 is DFQATT, CDR2 SNEGSKA (reference sequence). V lost 0 bases and J lost 4; bases outside the gene matches: 9. CDR3 length: 16 residues. The CDR3 nucleotides are TGCAGTGCTAGAGATTTTAGGGAGGGACTATACAATGAGCAGTTCTTC. Amino acids: CSARDFREGLYNEQFF.

This clonotype has at least ten counts. The rearrangement uses TRBV18 and TRBJ2-3, with a weak D call TRBD2 (6 bases). CDR3 length: 14 amino acids. Between the trimmed V and J ends, which lost 10 bases and 3 bases, there was a span of 17 bases. Germline V CDR1 and CDR2: KGHSH, LQKENI. CDR3 residues: CATRDWGLTDTQYF. In DNA form, the CDR3 reads TGTGCCACCAGGGACTGGGGTCTGACAGATACGCAGTATTTT. The whole variable domain, remainder taken from reference TRBV18 and TRBJ2-3, is NAGVMQNPRHLVRRRGQEARLRCSPMKGHSHVYWYRQLPEEGLKFMVYLQKENIIDESGMPKERFSAEFPKEGPSILRIQQVVRGDSAAYFCATRDWGLTDTQYFGPGTRLTVL.

There are many counts of this clonotype. The CDR3 region is CASSPQLSWNEQFF. CDR3 bases: TGCGCCAGCAGCCCCCAACTCAGCTGGAATGAGCAGTTCTTC. This chain uses TRBV4-3 with TRBJ2-1; D remains unclear. Germline V lookup: CDR1 LGHNA, CDR2 YSLEER. V lost 4 bases, J lost 7 bases, and 14 bases lay in between. The CDR3 extends over 14 amino acids.

This clonotype has a handful of counts. The chain has TRBV6-6 and TRBJ1-1; D possibly corresponds to TRBD1 (6 bases). The CDR3 consists of 14 residues. Looked up from germline, CDR1 is MNHNY and CDR2 is SVGAGI (reference sequence). V was cut by 10 bases and J by 0 bases, with 15 bases left in between. The CDR3, as DNA: TGTGCCATCACTAGGGGGGTGATGAACACTGAAGCTTTCTTT. It specifies CAITRGVMNTEAFF.

This clonotype was observed a few times. This chain connects TRBV5-1 to TRBJ2-7; the D gene is possibly TRBD2 (6 bases). CDR1 is SGHRS and CDR2 is YFSETQ in the germline V gene. CDR3 length equals 15 residues. The V and J ends lost 2 bases and 3 bases respectively, with 15 bases between them. CDR3 sequence reads: CASSFRAGSVYEQYF. The CDR3 DNA follows: TGCGCCAGCAGCTTTCGGGCGGGGAGTGTCTACGAGCAGTACTTC.

This clonotype was detected many times. The chain uses TRBV20-1 and TRBJ2-1; 10 nucleotides line up with TRBD2. The CDR3 has 15 amino acids. V dropped 5 bases and J dropped 5; count of bases not matched to a gene: 9. CDR1 is DFQATT and CDR2 is SNEGSKA in the germline V gene (reference sequence). The CDR3 reads CSAGMTSGFNNEQFF. The DNA for the CDR3 is TGCAGTGCTGGCATGACTAGCGGGTTTAACAATGAGCAGTTCTTC.

This clonotype came up many times. Compared with germline, one end of the junction differs, possibly owing to a read error. The rearrangement uses TRBV7-7 and TRBJ2-7; tentatively, D is TRBD1 (6 bases). This CDR3 comprises 16 residues. Germline assignment: CDR1 SSHAT and CDR2 FNYEAQ (reference sequence). The CDR3 loop reads CASSVTPTGTLNEQYF. The CDR3 DNA reads TGTGCTAGCAGCGTGACTCCGACAGGAACGCTAAACGAGCAGTACTTC.

This clonotype was picked up many times. The chain couples TRBV7-9 to TRBJ1-2; D remains unclear. Germline V lookup: CDR1 SEHNR, CDR2 FQNEAQ (reference sequence). V was clipped by 2 bases and J by 4 bases, with 14 bases between them. The CDR3 totals 15 residues. The DNA for the CDR3 is TGTGCCAGCAGCTTATTCGGCCCAGCGGGCTATGGCTACACCTTC. Translated: CASSLFGPAGYGYTF.

Of note for this clonotype: This may be a read error: a much more frequent sequence differs by one nucleotide. This chain uses TRBV20-1 with TRBJ1-2; D not certain. Between the trimmed V and J ends, which lost 7 bases and 0 bases, there was a span of 12 bases. The germline gives CDR1 DFQATT, CDR2 SNEGSKA (reference sequence). The CDR3 spans 13 residues. The CDR3 loop is CSVTPASNYGYTF. CDR3 DNA: TGCAGTGTTACCCCAGCTTCTAACTATGGCTACACCTTC.

The table lists this clonotype with many counts. V gene TRBV7-6 combines with J gene TRBJ2-3, with D perhaps matching TRBD1 (5 bases). The CDR3 covers 14 residues. Germline V CDR1 and CDR2: SGHVS, FNYEAQ. V was clipped by 3 bases and J by 5 bases, with 12 bases between them. The CDR3 DNA is TGTGCCAGCAGCTTCGGGCCCACAGGAGATACGCAGTATTTT. Its protein is CASSFGPTGDTQYF.

V usage is TRBV7-8 and J usage is TRBJ2-7; D uncertain. Germline CDR1 reads SGHVS; CDR2 reads FQNEAQ. V lost 3 bases and J lost 2, with 11 bases in between. The CDR3 length is 14 residues. The CDR3 loop reads CASSFGPTAYEQYF. In nucleotides, the CDR3 is TGTGCCAGCAGCTTTGGACCCACGGCCTACGAGCAGTACTTC.

The chain uses TRBV24-1 and TRBJ2-2; D unclear. The CDR3 has 14 residues. V gave up 9 bases and J gave up 2 bases, with 12 bases separating them. Germline V lookup: CDR1 KGHDR, CDR2 SFDVKD. CDR3 in amino acids: CATGGQPNTGELFF. The DNA for the CDR3 is TGTGCCACCGGCGGCCAGCCCAACACCGGGGAGCTGTTTTTT.

The chain couples TRBV11-2 to TRBJ2-1, with D possibly called TRBD1 or TRBD2 (6 bases each). The length of the CDR3 is 16 residues. V lost 2 bases and J 1 base, leaving 12 bases between the germline ends. Germline CDR1 is SGHAT and CDR2 is FQNNGV. The CDR3 DNA reads as TGTGCCAGCAGCTTACCGGAGGGGGGTTCCTACAATGAGCAGTTCTTC. Translating it yields CASSLPEGGSYNEQFF.

V gene TRBV7-2 combines with J gene TRBJ2-3; 8 nucleotides line up with TRBD1. Germline V gene data show CDR1 as SGHTA and CDR2 as FQGNSA. This CDR3 has 13 amino acids. V lost 4 bases, J lost 4 bases, and 1 base stayed unmatched. For the CDR3, the DNA is TGTGCCAGCAGCTCGACAGGGGCAGATACGCAGTATTTT. Amino acid sequence: CASSSTGADTQYF.

This clonotype came up a few times. The CDR3 bases are TGTGCCACCAGTGTGGGGCGGGATGAAAAACTGTTTTTT. Amino acids: CATSVGRDEKLFF. This sequence joins TRBV15 and TRBJ1-4; D is possibly TRBD1 (5 bases). Germline V gene sequence: CDR1 LNHNV, CDR2 YYDKDF (reference sequence). The CDR3 runs to 13 residues. V lost 6 bases to trimming and J lost 6 bases, with 11 bases between them.

The genes are TRBV7-9 and TRBJ1-2; the match to TRBD1 covers 9 bases. The CDR3 is 14 residues long. Looked up from germline, CDR1 is SEHNR and CDR2 is FQNEAQ (reference sequence). V gave up 5 bases and J gave up 7 bases; unmatched junction bases: 8. As DNA, the CDR3 is TGTGCCAGCAGCCGCGGGACAGGGATAGGTGGCTACACCTTC. Residues: CASSRGTGIGGYTF.

This clonotype came up many times. The rearrangement uses TRBV30 and TRBJ2-7; 9 bases align to TRBD2. Germline lookup yields CDR1 GTSNPN and CDR2 SVGIG (reference sequence). V dropped 0 bases and J dropped 4; count of bases not matched to a gene: 13. This CDR3 spans 17 amino acids. This chain's CDR3 is CAWSVFKGSSGNYEQYF. CDR3 bases: TGTGCCTGGAGTGTATTTAAGGGCTCTAGCGGGAATTACGAGCAGTACTTC.

This clonotype was detected ten times or more. The rearrangement links TRBV27 to TRBJ2-4; perhaps TRBD2 as D (6 bases). The CDR3 has 15 amino acids. Germline CDR1 reads MNHEY; CDR2 reads SMNVEV (reference sequence). Trimming took 2 bases from V and 1 from J, leaving 9 bases between them. CDR3 nucleotide sequence: TGTGCCAGCAGTTTAGCCCTAGCGGCCAAAAACATTCAGTACTTC. Translating gives CASSLALAAKNIQYF.

This clonotype was seen at least ten times. V and J are TRBV2 and TRBJ2-6; D is unresolved. The CDR3 totals 14 residues. CDR1 and CDR2 (germline): SNHLY, FYNNEI. With 4 bases removed from V and 0 bases from J, the gap between germline ends came to 4 bases. In DNA, the CDR3 is TGTGCCAGCAGTGTTGGCTCTGGGGCCAACGTCCTGACTTTC. Encoded protein: CASSVGSGANVLTF.

This clonotype was counted at least ten times. The chain links TRBV5-1 to TRBJ2-7; D is tentatively TRBD1 or TRBD2 (5 bases each). V shed 2 bases and J shed 3 bases, with 12 bases lying between them. Germline-derived CDR1 and CDR2 are SGHRS and YFSETQ. CDR3 size: 14 residues. The chain's CDR3 is CASSFGGTFYEQYF. The CDR3 region has the DNA TGCGCCAGCAGCTTTGGGGGTACTTTCTACGAGCAGTACTTC.

This clonotype has a count of ten or more. The gene calls are TRBV5-4 and TRBJ2-7; unclear D gene. V dropped 3 bases and J dropped 0 bases, with 7 bases sitting between them. CDR1 SGHNT and CDR2 YYREEE come from the germline V gene (reference sequence). The CDR3 covers 13 residues. The CDR3 DNA reads as TGTGCCAGCAGCTCCGGTGTCTCCTACGAGCAGTACTTC. It codes for CASSSGVSYEQYF.

The table lists this clonotype with many counts. The chain combines TRBV6-4 with TRBJ1-1; possible D gene TRBD1, 5 bases. Looked up from germline, CDR1 is MRHNA and CDR2 is SNTAGT. Trimming stripped 2 bases from V and 6 bases from J, with 10 bases between. CDR3 length equals 13 residues. DNA for the CDR3: TGTGCCAGCAGTGACATCAGGGCCCCTGAAGCTTTCTTT. It is translated as CASSDIRAPEAFF.

This clonotype was counted at least ten times. The V and J genes are TRBV6-1 and TRBJ2-1, with TRBD2 matching over 9 bases. With 8 bases clipped from V and 0 bases from J, the junction kept 5 bases outside the gene matches. Germline V gene lookup returns CDR1 MNHNS and CDR2 SASEGT. This CDR3 comprises 15 residues. CDR3 sequence: CASLGTSFSYNEQFF. CDR3 DNA: TGTGCCAGCTTAGGGACTAGCTTCTCCTACAATGAGCAGTTCTTC.

This clonotype has just a few counts. The chain has TRBV20-1 and TRBJ2-3, with D possibly being TRBD2 (6 bases). Germline CDR1 is DFQATT and CDR2 is SNEGSKA (reference sequence). There are 16 residues in the CDR3. V was pared by 2 bases and J by 5 bases, with 20 bases between. The chain's CDR3 is CSARMGLGMMGDTQYF. The CDR3 nucleotides read TGCAGTGCTAGAATGGGACTGGGGATGATGGGAGATACGCAGTATTTT.